The source of this T cell receptor beta chain is a study of shared clonotypes between healthy human individuals. Researchers divided each subset's genomic DNA evenly across several immunoSEQ plates. Source study methods: There were no quality scores in the junction-only immunoSEQ sequences, so filtering differed. Clones were read by immunoSEQ multiplex PCR, and TCRdb kept only the in-frame ones, dropping some. V, J and clone size are taken as reported in that table, and D and trimming were inferred from the DNA itself. The table shows 2,100,000 or so clones, with approximately 96% occurring only once. Study results and caveats: Compared with clonotypes that all four donors shared, non-shared clonotypes had lower generation probabilities.

The CDR3 consists of 16 residues. Germline V CDR1 and CDR2: LGHNA, YSLEER. V lost 1 base, J lost 5 bases, and 6 bases stayed unmatched. For this clone: No antigen is known for it.

Researchers partitioned CD4+ cells into CD45RA+ naive and CD45RA-negative memory subsets. Material: naive CD4+ T cells sorted from blood. As for subset: CD45RA+ positively selected. The origin of this receptor is a man aged 18-30 years in good health. The V and J genes are TRBV4-3 and TRBJ2-3; 10 bases align to TRBD1. CDR3 DNA: TGCGCCAGCAGCCAAGCTGTAGGGACAGGGGAAGATACGCAGTATTTT. Translated: CASSQAVGTGEDTQYF.